This entry lists 5 T cell receptor beta chains sequenced from one sample in a study of shared clonotypes between healthy human individuals. Here immunoSEQ multiplex PCR was the method, and the copy in TCRdb shows in-frame clones only, minus some. The sample carries hundreds of thousands of clones, 90% to 97% recorded once. The sample consisted of naive CD4+ T cells sorted from blood. The subset was: CD45RA+ positively selected. These receptors were collected from a woman aged 25 to 39 in good health.

The chain couples TRBV2 to TRBJ2-5; 9 nucleotides match TRBD1. The J call is doubtful: the DNA matches TRBJ2-7 better. This CDR3 has 14 amino acids. CDR1 is SNHLY and CDR2 is FYNNEI in the germline V gene. CDR3: CASSEQGAPYEQYF. The CDR3 nucleotides are TGTGCCAGCAGCGAACAGGGGGCACCCTACGAGCAGTACTTC.

This chain connects TRBV7-9 to TRBJ1-2; no clear D. With 2 bases removed from V and 8 bases from J, the gap between germline ends came to 9 bases. The CDR3 contains 12 residues. Per germline, CDR1 SEHNR and CDR2 FQNEAQ (reference sequence). Here the CDR3 DNA reads TGTGCCAGCAGCTTAATTCCGCCGGGCTACACCTTC. The encoded protein is CASSLIPPGYTF.

The rearrangement uses TRBV6-1 and TRBJ1-2; no clear D gene. The length of the CDR3 is 13 residues. The germline V gene has CDR1 MNHNS and CDR2 SASEGT. V gave up 3 bases and J gave up 6 bases, with 11 bases separating them. CDR3 sequence reads: CASSERERNGYTF. The CDR3 nucleotides are TGTGCCAGCAGTGAGAGGGAAAGAAATGGCTACACCTTC.

The chain recombines TRBV18 with TRBJ2-7; D perhaps matches TRBD2 (5 bases). There are 13 residues in the CDR3. Germline CDR1 and CDR2: KGHSH and LQKENI. The V end lost 5 bases, the J end lost 3 bases, and 11 bases lay between the germline ends. The CDR3 nucleotides read TGTGCCAGCTCAGACTACAGCGACTACGAGCAGTACTTC. Protein product: CASSDYSDYEQYF.

The chain uses TRBV28 and TRBJ1-1, with D tentatively TRBD1 (6 bases). Germline V gene data show CDR1 as MDHEN and CDR2 as SYDVKM. The CDR3 totals 12 residues. V shed 7 bases and J shed 4 bases, with 10 bases lying between them. The CDR3 coding sequence is TGTGCCAGCACCAGGGACATCACTGAAGCTTTCTTT. Amino acid sequence: CASTRDITEAFF.